This TCR beta chain was sequenced for a study of blood T cell repertoires in COVID-19. On the study more broadly: Acute and convalescent COVID-19 specimens originated in the United States, Italy and Spain. Nucleic acid was either cDNA or gDNA, and it came from T cells, B-cell-depleted T cells, or PBMCs.

Authors' data handling: By means of reference gene primer amplification, nucleated cell counts were estimated. Produced via immunoSEQ multiplex PCR; TCRdb's table is partial and in-frame only. The DNA was the basis for D and trimming; V, J and clone size are from that table. This table has approximately 210,000 clones, 70% to 90% appearing once. CDR1 and CDR2 (germline): MNHEY, SVGAGI. V lost 2 bases to trimming and J lost 4 bases; unmatched junction nucleotides: 6. This CDR3 contains 15 residues. In this sample, this clone turned up once. This chain joins TRBV6-5 and TRBJ1-2; 8 positions agree with TRBD1. The receptor was isolated from a woman in her thirties or forties who had recovered from COVID-19. Sequencing used peripheral blood. The CDR3 spells CASSYHPTGGYGYTF. The CDR3 DNA reads TGTGCCAGCAGTTACCACCCCACAGGGGGCTATGGCTACACCTTC.